The 18 T cell receptor beta chains in this list originate from one sample, sequenced in a study of cytomegalovirus exposure and HLA in healthy donors (dated by TCRdb to the late 2010s). The protocol used for the library was the immunoSEQ multiplex PCR assay. The multiplex PCR relied on a mix of 60 forward primers for TCR Vbeta segments and 13 reverse primers for TCR Jbeta segments. This is the immuneACCESS table as TCRdb keeps it, with only in-frame sequences that have V and J called. A part of the clones is gone; compared with another copy, unresolved V genes explain less than half, and the rest is unexplained. This sample's records show under 95,000 clones. The top ten clones comprise 3.5% to 4% of the sample. The sequenced sample was PBMCs. Receptors were obtained from a man between 18 and 29 years old in good health and CMV-seropositive.

The chain combines TRBV5-5 with TRBJ2-2; 10 bases match TRBD2. This CDR3 spans 17 amino acids. Germline CDR1 and CDR2: SGHKS and YYEKEE (reference sequence). With 0 bases clipped from V and 4 bases from J, the junction kept 6 bases outside the gene matches. CDR3 coding DNA: TGTGCCAGCAGCTTGGCTGGTAGCGGGAGGACCACCGGGGAGCTGTTTTTT. It encodes CASSLAGSGRTTGELFF.

The genes are TRBV5-1 and TRBJ1-1, with D perhaps TRBD1 (5 bases). Trimming removed 2 bases at V and 0 bases at J, with 14 bases between. Germline V gene data show CDR1 as SGHRS and CDR2 as YFSETQ. The CDR3 is 16 residues long. CDR3: CASSLGNMGLNTEAFF. The CDR3 nucleotides read TGCGCCAGCAGCTTAGGAAACATGGGGCTGAACACTGAAGCTTTCTTT. Drawing the rest from reference TRBV5-1 and TRBJ1-1, the complete variable domain is KAGVTQTPRYLIKTRGQQVTLSCSPISGHRSVSWYQQTPGQGLQFLFEYFSETQRNKGNFPGRFSGRQFSNSRSEMNVSTLELGDSALYLCASSLGNMGLNTEAFFGQGTRLTVV.

The rearrangement joins TRBV28 to TRBJ2-1, with 7 bases fitting TRBD2. Germline V gene data show CDR1 as MDHEN and CDR2 as SYDVKM. The CDR3 extends over 16 amino acids. The ends lost 0 bases at V and 6 bases at J; junction bases unmatched: 8. DNA for the CDR3: TGTGCCAGCAGTTTATGGGGGGGGACGGGGAGCAATGAGCAGTTCTTC. It encodes CASSLWGGTGSNEQFF.

This sequence joins TRBV7-2 and TRBJ2-3, with 7 bases matching TRBD2. CDR3 length: 17 amino acids. The trim removed 1 base at V and 0 bases at J, leaving 7 bases unmatched. Germline V CDR1 and CDR2: SGHTA, FQGNSA. CDR3: CASSLVPTSFSTDTQYF. As DNA, the CDR3 is TGTGCCAGCAGCTTAGTGCCGACTAGCTTTAGCACAGATACGCAGTATTTT.

The chain couples TRBV25-1 to TRBJ1-1; D remains ambiguous. Germline V gene lookup returns CDR1 MGHDK and CDR2 SYGVNS. CDR3 length equals 14 residues. V was pared by 6 bases and J by 6 bases, with 17 bases between. The CDR3 DNA follows: TGTGCCAGCAGACCTATTGACAAAGTGGCTGAAGCTTTCTTT. Translation: CASRPIDKVAEAFF.

The chain carries TRBV2 and TRBJ2-3, with TRBD1 matching over 8 bases. CDR3 length: 15 residues. J lost 2 bases, V lost 7 bases, and 8 bases had no gene match. The V gene's germline CDR1 is SNHLY and CDR2 FYNNEI. In nucleotides, the CDR3 is TGTGCCAGCAATCCCACAGGGGGTTTCACAGATACGCAGTATTTT. As protein: CASNPTGGFTDTQYF.

The chain employs TRBV6-1 and TRBJ1-2; 11 nucleotides align to TRBD1. Germline CDR1 and CDR2: MNHNS and SASEGT. V was clipped by 10 bases and J by 5 bases; unmatched bases: 12. The CDR3 consists of 15 residues. As DNA, the CDR3 is TGTGCCACCCCCGCCGGGACAGGGGGTTTATATGGCTACACCTTC. Translated, it gives CATPAGTGGLYGYTF.

The chain combines TRBV7-8 with TRBJ1-5, with 9 bases matching TRBD1. The V gene's germline CDR1 is SGHVS and CDR2 FQNEAQ. The CDR3 is made up of 18 amino acids. The trim removed 0 bases at V and 4 bases at J, leaving 10 bases unmatched. DNA for the CDR3: TGTGCCAGCAGCTTAGCGACCGTCGGGACAGGGTCTAATCAGCCCCAGCATTTT. Protein product: CASSLATVGTGSNQPQHF. Combining the CDR3 with reference TRBV7-8 and TRBJ1-5 gives the whole variable domain GAGVSQSPRYKVAKRGQDVALRCDPISGHVSLFWYQQALGQGPEFLTYFQNEAQLDKSGLPSDRFFAERPEGSVSTLKIQRTQQEDSAVYLCASSLATVGTGSNQPQHFGDGTRLSIL.

The CDR3 here is CAWSTQNQPQHF. CDR3 DNA: TGTGCCTGGAGTACACAGAATCAGCCCCAGCATTTT. V is TRBV30 and J is TRBJ1-5, with D uncertain. This CDR3 contains 12 residues. Germline V CDR1 and CDR2: GTSNPN, SVGIG (reference sequence). Trimming shortened V by 2 bases and J by 4 bases, and 6 bases separated the two germline ends. Combining the CDR3 with reference TRBV30 and TRBJ1-5 gives the whole variable domain SQTIHQWPATLVQPVGSPLSLECTVEGTSNPNLYWYRQAAGRGLQLLFYSVGIGQISSEVPQNLSASRPQDRQFILSSKKLLLSDSGFYLCAWSTQNQPQHFGDGTRLSIL.

The CDR3 protein is CASRLMGGRPDTQYF. Written as DNA, the CDR3 is TGTGCCAGCAGGCTAATGGGCGGGAGACCAGATACGCAGTATTTT. V is TRBV7-9 and J is TRBJ2-3; 7 bases map to TRBD2. The V segment lost 6 bases and the J segment 4 bases; nucleotides outside the gene matches: 10. This CDR3 has 15 residues. CDR1 and CDR2 from the germline V gene are SEHNR and FQNEAQ (reference sequence).

The chain uses TRBV19 and TRBJ2-7, with a weak D call TRBD1 (5 bases). With 1 base removed from V and 0 bases from J, the gap between germline ends came to 10 bases. From germline, CDR1 is LNHDA and CDR2 SQIVND (reference sequence). This CDR3 is built from 15 residues. In nucleotides, the CDR3 is TGTGCCAGTAGTATAGGCCAGGGCTTCTCCTACGAGCAGTACTTC. The encoded protein is CASSIGQGFSYEQYF.

V and J are TRBV6-1 and TRBJ1-2; D might be TRBD1 (6 bases). V was shortened by 0 bases and J by 4 bases, with 12 bases between the two germline ends. CDR3 length: 15 residues. The V gene's germline CDR1 is MNHNS and CDR2 SASEGT. The CDR3 protein is CASSEAGGAGYGYTF. Written as DNA, the CDR3 is TGTGCCAGCAGTGAAGCGGGGGGGGCCGGCTATGGCTACACCTTC.

This chain links TRBV12-5 with TRBJ1-2; possible D gene TRBD1, 5 bases. CDR1 is LGHNT and CDR2 is FRNRAP in the germline V gene. Deletions cut 1 base from V and 8 bases from J, with 11 bases between. The CDR3 contains 13 residues. In DNA form, the CDR3 reads TGTGCTAGTGGTTTGGGGCAGGGCGGCGGCTACACCTTC. Protein product: CASGLGQGGGYTF.

J is TRBJ2-1 and V is TRBV18, with 10 bases that match TRBD1. V shed 2 bases and J 2 bases; nucleotides not matched to a gene: 0. The germline V gene has CDR1 KGHSH and CDR2 LQKENI. The CDR3 is 15 residues long. CDR3 region: CASSPGTGAYNEQFF. CDR3 coding DNA: TGTGCCAGCTCACCAGGGACAGGGGCCTACAATGAGCAGTTCTTC. The full variable domain, completed using reference TRBV18 and TRBJ2-1, is NAGVMQNPRHLVRRRGQEARLRCSPMKGHSHVYWYRQLPEEGLKFMVYLQKENIIDESGMPKERFSAEFPKEGPSILRIQQVVRGDSAAYFCASSPGTGAYNEQFFGPGTRLTVL.

The chain has TRBV7-9 and TRBJ2-5; TRBD2 matches 8 bases. The germline V gene encodes CDR1 SEHNR and CDR2 FQNEAQ (reference sequence). Losses at the gene ends were 3 bases for V and 6 bases for J; bases not matched to a gene: 9. CDR3 length equals 15 residues. The CDR3 region is CASSLGTSQPKTQYF. In DNA form, the CDR3 reads TGTGCCAGCAGCTTGGGGACTAGTCAGCCAAAGACCCAGTACTTC.

V usage is TRBV28 and J usage is TRBJ2-2; 7 nucleotides line up with TRBD1. The CDR3 covers 15 residues. V trimming: 4 bases; J trimming: 1 base; junction bases outside the gene matches: 3. Germline values: CDR1 MDHEN, CDR2 SYDVKM. As DNA, the CDR3 is TGTGCCAGCAGTTCTTGGGACAGGAACACCGGGGAGCTGTTTTTT. Translated: CASSSWDRNTGELFF.

The chain joins TRBV11-2 to TRBJ2-7, with 8 bases identical to TRBD1. V lost 4 bases and J lost 4; bases outside the gene matches: 3. The CDR3 is 13 amino acids. The germline V gene has CDR1 SGHAT and CDR2 FQNNGV. The CDR3 sequence is CASSSRQGYEQYF. The CDR3 DNA is TGTGCCAGCAGCTCTCGACAGGGGTACGAGCAGTACTTC.

The J gene is TRBJ2-5, the V gene TRBV6-1, with 15 bases matching TRBD2. The CDR3 loop spans 18 amino acids. The germline CDR1 and CDR2 sequences are MNHNS and SASEGT. V was pared by 4 bases and J by 5 bases, with 11 bases of the junction left unmatched. As DNA, the CDR3 is TGTGCCAGCAGTGTTGGCACTAGGGGACTAGCGGGAGGTGAGACCCAGTACTTC. Translated: CASSVGTRGLAGGETQYF.